This T cell receptor beta chain was captured in a study of cytomegalovirus exposure and HLA in healthy donors. Study-wide findings and caveats: The productive fraction for most TCR beta V segments was about 87% or about 30% in an earlier analysis.

It was with 60 Vbeta and 13 Jbeta primers that the PCR ran. Clones were sequenced by immunoSEQ multiplex PCR, and TCRdb holds only the in-frame ones, with some missing. The repertoire includes around 170,000 clones, 76% of them detected once, and over 2% sits in the top ten. About this clone: Antigen: not known.

V dropped 6 bases and J dropped 1 base, with 10 bases sitting between them. The length of the CDR3 is 14 residues. Germline V gene data show CDR1 as MNHNY and CDR2 as SVGAGI (reference sequence). This chain links TRBV6-6 with TRBJ1-3, with D tentatively TRBD1 (5 bases). Material for sequencing was PBMCs. This sequence originates from a woman in her 30s in good health and CMV-seropositive. The CDR3 region is CASSHGGSGNTIYF. The CDR3 DNA reads TGTGCCAGCAGCCACGGGGGGTCTGGAAACACCATATATTTT.